This T cell receptor beta chain was retrieved from a study of tumor and adjacent non-tumor tissue in lung cancer (dated by TCRdb to between 2018 and 2020). Looking at the study overall: By cancer type, the cohort comprised 11 to 12 adenocarcinoma patients, 2 squamous cell carcinoma patients and 1 small cell lung cancer patient. Bulk TCRbeta repertoires were compared between lung tumor tissue and matched distant non-tumor lung tissue obtained from approximately 16 lung cancer patients. A total of about 130 million productive TCRbeta reads were generated by sequencing, corresponding to an average of roughly 4 million reads per sample. Among the 15 or so patients, ages ranged from roughly 30 to 85 years, some ten were men and 5 were women, and disease was TNM stage I to III. TCRbeta CDR3 sequencing was performed on about 29 paired specimens, with one tumor sample and one normal lung sample collected per patient.

The paper as a whole reports these results and caveats: In normal lung, the top 100 clones accounted for a significantly larger cumulative share of the repertoire than in tumor tissue. The cohort had only about 16 patients, and the authors noted that larger samples and more detailed clinical data are needed. The sequencing platform is not named in the methods, and unique molecular identifiers are not mentioned. Younger patients had significantly higher TCR diversity, and higher tumor TCR diversity was associated with shorter overall and disease-free survival. Tumor tissue showed significantly greater TCR diversity (inverse Simpson) than normal lung tissue (roughly 430 vs 170, P = 0.0075, Mann-Whitney U test). Peripheral blood was not sequenced, so blood TCRbeta repertoires were not examined in the lung cancer patients of the study.

This clonotype was observed at least ten times. The specificity of this receptor is unknown. No base-level quality is on record; no much larger clone is a single base apart. Libraries were made using multiplex PCR. The data were produced on an Illumina HiSeq 2500. Following protocols modified from ARM-PCR, the researchers constructed TCRbeta libraries through three rounds of nested PCR with primers (Table S4). Before sequencing, PCR products in the 200-500 bp range were cut out of the gel and cleaned up using the QIAquick gel extraction kit. The study's own analysis went as follows. Trimmomatic was used to clean the reads, FLASH was used to merge the reads into complete CDR3 sequences, and MiTCR was used to assign the reads to V(D)J germline segments. Clonal diversity was calculated as the inverse Simpson's index using VDJtools. In-frame sequences lacking a premature stop codon were counted as productive reads. The public reads were reprocessed in TCRdb via fastp at Q25 and MiXCR, keeping in-frame beta chains. CDR3 protein sequences are deduplicated, and each keeps its most common genes and DNA. The V and J calls were not made by the authors but by TCRdb's processing. The table for this sample lists some 80,000 distinct CDR3 sequences; over 65% of them were counted only once. Approximately 40% of the sample is in the top ten clones.

Its CDR3 holds 17 amino acids, cysteine through phenylalanine. Only the CDR3 DNA is retained, 51 bases long and in frame from the first base. CDR1 and CDR2, per the germline V gene, are LGHNA and YSLEER. V is reduced by 2 bases and J by 4 bases, leaving a spacing of 19 bases between them. RNA was extracted from bulk unsorted tissue and checked for quality with a NanoDrop ND-1000 and an Agilent 2100. For the normal lung samples, distant non-tumor tissue was collected more than 3 cm away from the tumor edge. The donors were newly diagnosed lung cancer patients admitted for thoracic surgery in China from August to November 2014 who had not received prior chemotherapy. Anyone who had undergone radiotherapy or chemotherapy before, or who had another cancer at the same time, was left out of the study. Surgical tissue pieces of about 1-2.1 cm3 were preserved in RNAlater solution and stored at -80 °C until use.

The rearranged chain carries TRBV4-3 and TRBJ2-3; matching of 6 bases hints at TRBD1 as the D gene. The sample consisted of distant non-tumor lung tissue. The source is a man in his 70s with non-small cell lung cancer. The sequenced DNA is TGCGCCAGCAGCCAATCACTAGGGGGAGAGGGTGCAGATACGCAGTATTTT. This is translated as CASSQSLGGEGADTQYF.